Listed below are T cell receptor beta chains from one sample, sequenced in a study of CD8 T cells in ankylosing spondylitis. TCRdb called the 5' RACE reads again in MiXCR, with one record for every CDR3 protein. The profile shows tens of thousands of distinct CDR3 sequences, about 9% of them singletons. The sequenced sample was blood, either unsorted or a sorted T cell fraction (not recorded which). Source of these receptors: a male donor with ankylosing spondylitis. The CDR3 runs from the conserved cysteine through the conserved F or W. D genes are given only for firm matches. Size is stated for part of the rows, as once, few or many counts, or as a class when the clone is expanded.

.	TRBV24-1	TRBJ2-1	many	CATSVDSSYNEQFF	TGTGCCACCAGTGTTGACAGCTCCTACAATGAGCAGTTCTTC
TRBD1	TRBV20-1	TRBJ1-2	.	CSASLLPTGYGYTF	TGCAGTGCTAGTCTCTTACCGACAGGGTATGGCTACACCTTC
.	TRBV4-1	TRBJ2-3	.	CASTLTGGTITQYF	TGCGCCAGCACACTTACCGGGGGAACGATTACGCAGTATTTT
.	TRBV7-8	TRBJ1-1	.	CASSGEVRSGEAFF	TGTGCCAGCAGCGGGGAGGTTCGTTCAGGTGAAGCTTTCTTT
TRBD2	TRBV9	TRBJ2-1	few	CASSVWGSGSDEQFF	TGTGCCAGCAGCGTATGGGGTAGCGGGAGTGATGAGCAGTTCTTC
TRBD1	TRBV7-9	TRBJ1-5	many	CASSSRGPGNQPQHF	TGTGCCAGCAGCTCCAGGGGGCCGGGCAATCAGCCCCAGCATTTT
.	TRBV11-2	TRBJ2-2	few	CASSFPSTDTGELFF	TGTGCCAGCAGCTTTCCATCGACAGACACCGGGGAGCTGTTTTTT
.	TRBV28	TRBJ2-5	many	CASSPVDGRQETQYF	TGTGCCAGCAGTCCAGTGGACGGACGTCAAGAGACCCAGTACTTC
TRBD1	TRBV9	TRBJ2-1	many	CASSVGQGYEQFF	TGTGCCAGCAGCGTAGGACAGGGCTATGAGCAGTTCTTC
.	TRBV7-2	TRBJ2-7	many	CASSLWGTATNEQYF	TGTGCCAGCAGCTTATGGGGGACGGCGACCAACGAGCAGTACTTC
.	TRBV12-3/TRBV12-4	TRBJ1-1	.	CASSLAHRGTEAFF	TGTGCCAGCAGTTTAGCTCATAGGGGCACTGAAGCTTTCTTT
.	TRBV11-2	TRBJ2-7	many	CASTPQGIEEYYEQYF	TGTGCCAGCACCCCCCAGGGAATTGAGGAGTACTACGAGCAGTACTTC
.	TRBV7-9	TRBJ2-7	many	CASSLVGAGLSYEQYF	TGTGCCAGCAGCTTAGTGGGAGCAGGGCTAAGCTACGAGCAGTACTTC
.	TRBV20-1	TRBJ2-7	few	CSANPRHRDSYEQYF	TGCAGTGCCAACCCCCGCCACAGGGACTCCTACGAGCAGTACTTC
.	TRBV12-3/TRBV12-4	TRBJ2-3	few	CASSSTLRVWVTDTQYF	TGTGCCAGCAGTTCGACTCTCAGGGTTTGGGTCACAGATACGCAGTATTTT
.	TRBV6-5	TRBJ2-2	few	CASSYSPGVSTGELFF	TGTGCCAGCAGTTACTCCCCGGGAGTGTCCACCGGGGAGCTGTTTTTT
TRBD2	TRBV7-9	TRBJ2-1	many	CACPLPSGSRYNEQFF	TGTGCCTGCCCCCTACCTAGCGGGAGTAGGTACAATGAGCAGTTCTTC
TRBD1	TRBV7-9	TRBJ1-3	few	CASSSSRDRGRGNTIYF	TGTGCCAGCAGCTCGTCCCGGGACAGGGGTCGGGGAAACACCATATATTTT
TRBD1	TRBV5-4	TRBJ1-2	few	CASSFRGQGNYGYTF	TGTGCCAGCAGCTTTCGCGGACAGGGGAACTATGGCTACACCTTC
.	TRBV21-1	TRBJ1-3	once	CASSRGGSYSGNTIYF	TGTGCCAGCAGCAGGGGGGGGAGCTACTCTGGAAACACCATATATTTT
.	TRBV20-1	TRBJ2-7	few	CSARDSWDGRYEQYF	TGCAGTGCTAGAGATAGTTGGGACGGACGCTACGAGCAGTACTTC
TRBD2	TRBV11-2	TRBJ2-1	many	CASSLVGMGTSKNEQFF	TGTGCCAGCAGCTTAGTGGGTATGGGGACTAGCAAGAATGAGCAGTTCTTC
TRBD2	TRBV12-3/TRBV12-4	TRBJ2-5	many	CASSSPGLAGETQYF	TGTGCCAGCAGTTCCCCGGGACTAGCGGGAGAGACCCAGTACTTC
.	TRBV6-1	TRBJ1-1	.	CASSEAGTSRLTTEAFF	TGTGCCAGCAGTGAAGCGGGGACATCAAGACTTACCACTGAAGCTTTCTTT
TRBD1	TRBV5-1	TRBJ2-1	.	CASSLEGQRYNEQFF	TGCGCCAGCAGCTTGGAGGGACAGCGCTACAATGAGCAGTTCTTC
.	TRBV7-6	TRBJ2-1	.	CASTTRPADNEQFF	TGTGCCAGCACCACGCGGCCAGCGGACAATGAGCAGTTCTTC
TRBD2	TRBV27	TRBJ2-7	few	CASSLGGSWIYEQYF	TGTGCCAGCAGCCTTGGCGGGAGTTGGATCTACGAGCAGTACTTC
TRBD1	TRBV12-3/TRBV12-4	TRBJ1-2	.	CASSPTGQGAFGGYTF	TGTGCCAGCAGTCCCACGGGACAGGGGGCGTTCGGTGGCTACACCTTC
TRBD2	TRBV11-2	TRBJ2-2	many	CASSLVYTSGANTGELFF	TGTGCCAGCAGCTTAGTCTATACTAGCGGGGCGAACACCGGGGAGCTGTTTTTT
TRBD2	TRBV7-9	TRBJ2-7	few	CASKRGRDEQYF	TGTGCCTCTAAGCGGGGGCGGGACGAGCAGTACTTC
TRBD2	TRBV20-1	TRBJ2-1	many	CSARDLLAGPNEQFF	TGCAGTGCTAGAGATCTACTAGCGGGACCCAATGAGCAGTTCTTC
.	TRBV5-1	TRBJ2-1	many	CASSPEGGSYNEQFF	TGCGCCAGCAGCCCGGAGGGGGGGTCCTACAATGAGCAGTTCTTC